The 18 T cell receptor beta chains listed next were all sequenced from one sample in a study of cytomegalovirus exposure and HLA in healthy donors. Both 60 Vbeta primers and 13 Jbeta primers went into the PCR. The protocol was immunoSEQ multiplex PCR, while the TCRdb copy is restricted to in-frame clones and leaves out a portion. This table has over 70,000 clones, about 84% appearing once. The sequenced material came from PBMCs. These TCRs come from a young man in good health and CMV-seronegative.

The rearrangement uses TRBV7-6 and TRBJ1-5, with a tentative D call TRBD1 (6 bases). The CDR3 spans 15 residues. Germline CDR1 is SGHVS and CDR2 is FNYEAQ. Trimming removed 5 bases at V and 5 bases at J, with 16 bases between. CDR3 sequence: CASSPGAGGDQPQHF. CDR3 nucleotides: TGTGCCAGCAGCCCAGGGGCGGGGGGGGATCAGCCCCAGCATTTT.

This clone turned up a few times. The chain employs TRBV6-5 and TRBJ2-2; possible D gene TRBD1, 6 bases. CDR1 is MNHEY, CDR2 SVGAGI, per germline. Trimming took 2 bases from V and 6 from J, leaving 7 bases between them. The CDR3 has 13 amino acids. In DNA, the CDR3 is TGTGCCAGCAGTTACCAGGGGTCCGGGGAGCTGTTTTTT. It codes for CASSYQGSGELFF.

The gene calls are TRBV6-6 and TRBJ1-1, with D uncertain. The CDR3 runs to 14 residues. Per the germline V gene, CDR1 is MNHNY and CDR2 is SVGAGI (reference sequence). Trimming cost V 1 base and J 1 base, with 7 bases left between them. The CDR3 is CASSYFSRNTEAFF. In DNA form, the CDR3 reads TGTGCCAGCAGTTACTTTTCTCGGAACACTGAAGCTTTCTTT.

This clone came up a few times. The chain has TRBV5-1 and TRBJ2-5; 7 bases align to TRBD1. The length of the CDR3 is 17 residues. Germline values: CDR1 SGHRS, CDR2 YFSETQ. J lost 2 bases, V lost 0 bases, and 10 bases had no gene match. CDR3 loop: CASSLGNYRGPQETQYF. CDR3 bases: TGCGCCAGCAGCTTGGGAAATTACAGGGGTCCACAAGAGACCCAGTACTTC.

This clone has just a few counts. CDR3 protein: CASGSGADHTDTQYF. The CDR3 DNA reads as TGTGCCAGTGGTAGCGGGGCGGACCACACAGATACGCAGTATTTT. The rearrangement uses TRBV19 and TRBJ2-3; 8 bases match TRBD2. The germline gives CDR1 LNHDA, CDR2 SQIVND (reference sequence). The ends lost 8 bases at V and 2 bases at J; junction bases unmatched: 9. This CDR3 is 15 amino acids long.

This chain connects TRBV30 to TRBJ2-2; the match to TRBD2 covers 7 bases. The trim removed 0 bases at V and 7 bases at J, leaving 2 bases unmatched. The CDR3 spans 13 residues. Per the germline V gene, CDR1 is GTSNPN and CDR2 is SVGIG (reference sequence). For the CDR3, the DNA is TGTGCCTGGAGTGTAGCGGGATTCGGGGAGCTGTTTTTT. Translated, it gives CAWSVAGFGELFF.

The chain is built from TRBV30 and TRBJ1-3; D is ambiguous. The germline V and J ends were trimmed by 2 bases and 0 bases, with 8 bases remaining between them. Germline V gene data show CDR1 as GTSNPN and CDR2 as SVGIG (reference sequence). This CDR3 has 14 residues. CDR3 coding DNA: TGTGCCTGGAGTAGGAGTTTCTCTGGAAACACCATATATTTT. It yields the protein CAWSRSFSGNTIYF.

The chain uses TRBV7-3 and TRBJ2-7; maybe TRBD2 (5 bases). Germline V gene lookup returns CDR1 SGHTA and CDR2 FQGTGA. V gave up 1 base and J gave up 1 base, with 20 bases separating them. The CDR3 covers 18 residues. CDR3 bases: TGTGCCAGCAGCTTAAATAGGATGGACTCCCGGGGATCCTACGAGCAGTACTTC. It is translated as CASSLNRMDSRGSYEQYF.

This chain links TRBV18 with TRBJ2-5; 14 bases match TRBD2. The V gene end was trimmed by 3 bases and the J gene end by 1 base; junction bases not matched to a gene: 1. CDR1 KGHSH and CDR2 LQKENI come from the germline V gene. The CDR3 contains 16 residues. CDR3 sequence: CASSPGTSGGQETQYF. The CDR3 nucleotides are TGTGCCAGCTCACCCGGGACTAGCGGGGGCCAAGAGACCCAGTACTTC.

The chain carries TRBV5-6 and TRBJ1-4; 9 positions match TRBD1. This CDR3 contains 16 residues. Germline CDR1 reads SGHDT; CDR2 reads YYEEEE. V was pared by 1 base and J by 8 bases, with 9 bases of the junction left unmatched. As DNA, the CDR3 is TGTGCCAGCAGCTTGAGCTTTGAGACAGGGGGAGAAAAACTGTTTTTT. Protein product: CASSLSFETGGEKLFF.

This clone was counted a single time. The chain combines TRBV6-1 with TRBJ2-2; D is ambiguous. The CDR3 contains 15 residues. V was pared by 6 bases and J by 6 bases, with 17 bases between. The germline gives CDR1 MNHNS, CDR2 SASEGT. In DNA, the CDR3 is TGTGCCAGCAGCGTGAACAATCTCTCTTCCGGGGAGCTGTTTTTT. The encoded protein is CASSVNNLSSGELFF.

The rearrangement uses TRBV11-2 and TRBJ1-5, with a weak D call TRBD1 (6 bases). This CDR3 contains 15 residues. The germline V gene has CDR1 SGHAT and CDR2 FQNNGV. Trimming took 1 base from V and 4 from J, leaving 11 bases between them. The CDR3 DNA sequence: TGTGCCAGCAGCTTAGCGGGACATCCTAATCAGCCCCAGCATTTT. It specifies CASSLAGHPNQPQHF.

The chain uses TRBV18 and TRBJ1-3, with D possibly TRBD1 on 5 matching bases. In germline, CDR1 is KGHSH, CDR2 LQKENI. V was shortened by 2 bases and J by 3 bases, with 17 bases between the two germline ends. The CDR3 consists of 17 residues. CDR3: CASSPSGKGINGNTIYF. In DNA form, the CDR3 reads TGTGCCAGCTCACCATCAGGGAAGGGTATAAATGGAAACACCATATATTTT. Full variable domain (missing parts from reference TRBV18 and TRBJ1-3): NAGVMQNPRHLVRRRGQEARLRCSPMKGHSHVYWYRQLPEEGLKFMVYLQKENIIDESGMPKERFSAEFPKEGPSILRIQQVVRGDSAAYFCASSPSGKGINGNTIYFGEGSWLTVV.

This sequence joins TRBV18 and TRBJ1-4, with D perhaps TRBD1 (6 bases). Germline V CDR1 and CDR2: KGHSH, LQKENI. V shed 3 bases and J shed 5 bases, with 7 bases lying between them. CDR3 length: 13 residues. The CDR3 sequence is CASSPGQNEKLFF. CDR3 sequence (DNA): TGTGCCAGCTCACCTGGACAGAATGAAAAACTGTTTTTT.

The V call is TRBV5-4, the J call TRBJ1-2; D may be TRBD1 (5 bases). This CDR3 has 13 residues. Germline-derived CDR1 and CDR2 are SGHNT and YYREEE (reference sequence). V was shortened by 0 bases and J by 5 bases, with 8 bases between the two germline ends. The CDR3, as DNA: TGTGCCAGCAGCTTGGGACAGAAGTATGGCTACACCTTC. Amino acids: CASSLGQKYGYTF.

The chain combines TRBV6-5 with TRBJ1-1, with D uncertain. CDR1 is MNHEY and CDR2 is SVGAGI in the germline V gene. V dropped 1 base and J dropped 3 bases, with 6 bases sitting between them. The CDR3 runs 13 residues. The CDR3 loop reads CASSYWQDTEAFF. Here the CDR3 DNA reads TGTGCCAGCAGTTACTGGCAGGACACTGAAGCTTTCTTT.

The V gene is TRBV5-1, the J gene TRBJ1-4, with no clear D. The germline gives CDR1 SGHRS, CDR2 YFSETQ. V gave up 4 bases and J gave up 8 bases, with 18 bases separating them. This CDR3 is built from 15 residues. The CDR3: CASSPRTPLPEKLFF. The CDR3 DNA sequence: TGCGCCAGCAGCCCCAGGACTCCCCTGCCCGAAAAACTGTTTTTT.

This clone showed up just once. The chain employs TRBV5-8 and TRBJ1-3, with a tentative D call TRBD1 (5 bases). Deletions cut 3 bases from V and 8 bases from J, with 12 bases between. The CDR3 has 13 amino acids. Germline loops: CDR1 SGHTS, CDR2 YDEGEE. The CDR3 region is CASSSRQSDTIYF. The CDR3, as DNA: TGTGCCAGCAGCTCCAGACAGTCCGACACCATATATTTT.